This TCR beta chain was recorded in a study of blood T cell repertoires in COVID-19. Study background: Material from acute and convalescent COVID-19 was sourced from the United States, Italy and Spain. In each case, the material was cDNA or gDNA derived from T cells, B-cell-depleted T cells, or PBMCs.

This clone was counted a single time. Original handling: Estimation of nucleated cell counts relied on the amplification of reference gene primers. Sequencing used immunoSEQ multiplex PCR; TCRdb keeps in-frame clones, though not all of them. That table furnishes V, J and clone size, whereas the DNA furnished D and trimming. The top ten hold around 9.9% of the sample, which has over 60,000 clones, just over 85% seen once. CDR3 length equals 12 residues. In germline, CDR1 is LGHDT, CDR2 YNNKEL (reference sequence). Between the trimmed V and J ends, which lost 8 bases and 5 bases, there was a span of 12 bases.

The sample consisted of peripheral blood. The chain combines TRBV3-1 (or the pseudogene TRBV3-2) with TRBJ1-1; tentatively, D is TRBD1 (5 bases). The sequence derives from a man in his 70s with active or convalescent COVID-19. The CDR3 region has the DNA TGTGCCAGCGGGGGGGAGAGGACTGAAGCTTTCTTT. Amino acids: CASGGERTEAFF.